The present TCR beta chain was sequenced within a study of metastatic and nonmetastatic thyroid tumors (TCRdb year 2020). In terms of the full investigation: For patients with malignant and with benign thyroid disease, the researchers compared repertoires between peripheral blood samples and tumor or nodule tissue samples.

Before undergoing thyroid surgery, none of the patients had been given any kind of treatment. Using T-cell receptor beta sequencing, the researchers looked back retrospectively at clinical samples from patients, gathered between the early 2010s and the late 2010s. The library was made by PCR. Sequencing was carried out with an Illumina HiSeq 4000. The TCR beta-chain CDR3 region of each patient was profiled by high-throughput sequencing. The study's own analysis went as follows. A classifier to discriminate distant-metastatic papillary thyroid cancer patients was built from CDR3 differences across clinicopathological groups. To measure repertoire diversity the researchers used the Shannon index, while the Morisita-Horn index served to gauge how similar the tumor and blood repertoires were. TCRdb itself trimmed the public reads at Q25 with fastp, ran MiXCR and retained productive beta chains. Here the V and J calls rest on TCRdb's processing, not on the authors' analysis. The sample table contains 20,000 to 25,000 clones; only one count was recorded for roughly 12% of them. The ten largest account for about 7.3% of the sample.

Overall study outcomes, separate from this receptor: In both blood and tumor samples, malignant tumors were reported to have significantly higher TCR beta diversity than benign nodules.

This clone was counted at least ten times. Its antigen is not yet known. No clone much larger than this one lies a single base away; base qualities are absent. The CDR3 has 16 amino acids, counting the end cysteine and phenylalanine. CDR3 DNA is the only sequence kept; it has 48 bases, read in frame from the first base. V lost 1 base and J lost 8 bases, and the count of bases not matched to a germline gene is 14. CDR1 is given as SGHTS and CDR2 as YDEGEE, both from the germline V gene. The receptor was isolated from a female donor with papillary thyroid cancer or a benign thyroid nodule (not recorded which). Some clones in this sample may be carry-over from other donors' samples. The sequencing input was blood. Recombination linked TRBV5-8 to TRBJ1-2, with 7 bases matching TRBD1. The nucleotides are TGTGCCAGCAGCTTGCGGTTAGGGGACAGAGGCGGCGGCTACACCTTC. It specifies CASSLRLGDRGGGYTF.